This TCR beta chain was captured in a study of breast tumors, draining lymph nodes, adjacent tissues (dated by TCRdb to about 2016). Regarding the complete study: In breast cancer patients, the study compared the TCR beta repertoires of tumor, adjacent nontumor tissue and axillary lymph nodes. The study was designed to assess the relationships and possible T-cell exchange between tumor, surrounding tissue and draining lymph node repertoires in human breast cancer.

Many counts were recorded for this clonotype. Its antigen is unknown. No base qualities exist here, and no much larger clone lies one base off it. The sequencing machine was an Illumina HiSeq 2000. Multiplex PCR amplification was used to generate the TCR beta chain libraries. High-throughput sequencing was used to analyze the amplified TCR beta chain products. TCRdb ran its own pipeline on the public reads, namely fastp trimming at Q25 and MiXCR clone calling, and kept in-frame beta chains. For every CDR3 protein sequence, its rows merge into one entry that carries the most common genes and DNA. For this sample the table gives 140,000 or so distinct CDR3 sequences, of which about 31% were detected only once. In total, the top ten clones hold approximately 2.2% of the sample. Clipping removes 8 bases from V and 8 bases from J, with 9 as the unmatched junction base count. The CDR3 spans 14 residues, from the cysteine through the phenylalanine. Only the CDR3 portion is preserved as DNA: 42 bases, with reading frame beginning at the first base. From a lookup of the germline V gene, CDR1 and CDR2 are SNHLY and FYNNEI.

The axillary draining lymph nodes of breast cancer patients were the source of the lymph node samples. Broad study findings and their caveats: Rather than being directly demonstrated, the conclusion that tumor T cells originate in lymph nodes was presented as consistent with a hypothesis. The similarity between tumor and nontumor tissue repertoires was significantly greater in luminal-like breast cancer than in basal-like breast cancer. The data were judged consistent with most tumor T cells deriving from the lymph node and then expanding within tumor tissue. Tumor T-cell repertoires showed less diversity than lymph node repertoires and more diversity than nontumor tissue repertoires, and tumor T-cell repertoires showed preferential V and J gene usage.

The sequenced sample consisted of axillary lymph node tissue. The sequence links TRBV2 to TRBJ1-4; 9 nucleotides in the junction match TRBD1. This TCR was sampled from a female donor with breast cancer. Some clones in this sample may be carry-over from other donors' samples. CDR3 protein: CASLQGAGKEKLFF. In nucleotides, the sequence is TGTGCCAGCTTACAGGGGGCGGGAAAAGAAAAACTGTTTTTT.